Each of the 5 T cell receptor beta chains below was sequenced from the same sample in a study of T cells in Graves' hyperthyroidism and ophthalmopathy. Amplification yielded TCR beta CDR3 regions, with RNA transcripts as the source. An initial round of RT-PCR targeting the TCR CDR3 relied on the HTBI primer set. Each CDR3 protein is one row after TCRdb ran MiXCR on the multiplex PCR reads. Found here are 650,000 to 700,000 distinct CDR3 sequences, 17% of them singletons; the top ten hold around 16%. Sequenced sample: blood. Source of these receptors: a man aged 50-59 years with Graves' hyperthyroidism.

This clonotype was seen a handful of times. CDR3 in amino acids: CASSGDNNEQFF. The CDR3 region has the DNA TGTGCCAGCAGTGGGGACAACAATGAGCAGTTCTTC. This rearrangement joins TRBV6-1 to TRBJ2-1, with D possibly being TRBD1 (6 bases). This CDR3 spans 12 amino acids. Germline lookup yields CDR1 MNHNS and CDR2 SASEGT. The V gene lost 4 bases and the J gene lost 5 bases, with 6 bases spanning the gap.

This clonotype has at least ten counts. This rearrangement joins TRBV6-1 to TRBJ1-1; 8 positions match TRBD1. The germline V gene encodes CDR1 MNHNS and CDR2 SASEGT. The J segment lost 4 bases and the V segment lost 6 bases, leaving 7 bases of the junction unmatched. CDR3 length: 14 residues. CDR3 region: CASRLGQGPTEAFF. In DNA form, the CDR3 reads TGTGCCAGCAGGCTAGGACAGGGCCCCACTGAAGCTTTCTTT.

This clonotype appeared many times. The chain carries TRBV9 and TRBJ1-1; a possible D gene is TRBD1 (5 bases). Trimming removed 0 bases from V and 1 base from J, with 16 bases in between. This CDR3 contains 17 residues. The germline V gene has CDR1 SGDLS and CDR2 YYNGEE. The CDR3 reads CASSVVDLGPANTEAFF. The CDR3 DNA reads as TGTGCCAGCAGCGTAGTAGACTTGGGGCCCGCGAACACTGAAGCTTTCTTT.

The V call is TRBV5-5, the J call TRBJ1-1; D ambiguous. The CDR3 contains 14 residues. V was trimmed by 4 bases and J by 1 base, leaving 11 bases between them. CDR1 is SGHKS, CDR2 YYEKEE, per germline (reference sequence). The CDR3 sequence is CASSPYTQNTEAFF. CDR3 in DNA: TGTGCCAGCAGCCCTTACACCCAGAACACTGAAGCTTTCTTT.

The table lists this clonotype with a few counts. V and J are TRBV3-1 and TRBJ2-7, with D perhaps TRBD1 (6 bases). Trimming stripped 1 base from V and 2 bases from J, with 9 bases between. The CDR3 contains 14 residues. CDR1 LGHDT and CDR2 YNNKEL come from the germline V gene (reference sequence). The CDR3 reads CASSQGGGTYEQYF. The CDR3 region has the DNA TGTGCCAGCAGCCAAGGAGGGGGAACCTACGAGCAGTACTTC.